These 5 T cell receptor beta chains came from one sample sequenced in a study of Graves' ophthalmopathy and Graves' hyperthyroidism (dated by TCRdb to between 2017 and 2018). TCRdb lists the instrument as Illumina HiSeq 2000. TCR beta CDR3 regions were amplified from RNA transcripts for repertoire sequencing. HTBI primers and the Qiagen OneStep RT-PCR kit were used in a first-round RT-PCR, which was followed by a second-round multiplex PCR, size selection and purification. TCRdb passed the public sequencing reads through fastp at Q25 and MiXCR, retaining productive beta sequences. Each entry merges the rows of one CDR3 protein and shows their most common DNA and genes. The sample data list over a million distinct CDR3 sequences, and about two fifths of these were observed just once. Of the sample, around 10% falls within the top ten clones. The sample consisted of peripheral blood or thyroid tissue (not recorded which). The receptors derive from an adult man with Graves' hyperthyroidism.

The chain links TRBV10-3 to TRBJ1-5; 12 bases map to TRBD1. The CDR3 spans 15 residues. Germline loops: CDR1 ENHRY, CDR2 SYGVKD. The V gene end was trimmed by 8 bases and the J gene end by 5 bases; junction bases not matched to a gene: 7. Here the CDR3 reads CAIGGGTGGYQPQHF. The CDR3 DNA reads TGTGCCATCGGGGGCGGGACAGGGGGCTATCAGCCCCAGCATTTT.

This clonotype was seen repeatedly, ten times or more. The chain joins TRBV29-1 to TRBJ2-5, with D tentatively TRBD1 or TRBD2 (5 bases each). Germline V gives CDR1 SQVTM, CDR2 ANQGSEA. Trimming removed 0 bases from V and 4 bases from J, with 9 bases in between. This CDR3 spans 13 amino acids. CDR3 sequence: CSVEDRGVETQYF. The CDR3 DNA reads TGCAGCGTTGAAGATCGAGGGGTAGAGACCCAGTACTTC.

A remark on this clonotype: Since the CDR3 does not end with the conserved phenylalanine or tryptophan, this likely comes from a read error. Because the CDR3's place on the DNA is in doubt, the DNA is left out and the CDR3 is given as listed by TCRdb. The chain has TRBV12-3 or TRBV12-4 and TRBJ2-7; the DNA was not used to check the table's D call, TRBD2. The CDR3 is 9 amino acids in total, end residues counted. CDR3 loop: CASRTRLAG.

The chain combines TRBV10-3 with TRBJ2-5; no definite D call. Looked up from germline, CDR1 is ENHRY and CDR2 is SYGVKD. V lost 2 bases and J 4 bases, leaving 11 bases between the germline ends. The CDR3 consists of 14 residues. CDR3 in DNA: TGTGCCATCAGTGAGAAGTCAAGAGGAGAGACCCAGTACTTC. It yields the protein CAISEKSRGETQYF.

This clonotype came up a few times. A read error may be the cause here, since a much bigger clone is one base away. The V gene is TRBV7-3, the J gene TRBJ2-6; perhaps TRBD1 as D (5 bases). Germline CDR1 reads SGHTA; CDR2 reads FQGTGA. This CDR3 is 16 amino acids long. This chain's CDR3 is CASSLTRNSGANALTF. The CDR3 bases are TGTGCCAGCAGCTTAACACGTAACTCTGGGGCCAACGCCCTGACTTTC.